These 8 T cell receptor beta chains came from one sample sequenced in a study of cytomegalovirus exposure and HLA in healthy donors. The PCR used 60 Vbeta and 13 Jbeta primers. Sequencing was performed with immunoSEQ multiplex PCR; in TCRdb, only in-frame clones are kept and a portion is missing. This table holds around 100,000 clones, approximately 80% found once. The sequencing input was PBMCs. Source of these receptors: a young woman in good health and CMV-seropositive.

In its sample, this clone was seen a few times. The chain couples TRBV15 to TRBJ1-2, with D perhaps matching TRBD1 (6 bases). The ends were cut back, 3 bases at V and 5 bases at J, with 13 bases in the middle. Germline loops: CDR1 LNHNV, CDR2 YYDKDF (reference sequence). The CDR3 contains 14 residues. This chain's CDR3 is CATSRAQGYYGYTF. CDR3 nucleotide sequence: TGTGCCACCAGCAGGGCCCAGGGGTATTATGGCTACACCTTC.

The chain has TRBV28 and TRBJ1-2; D remains ambiguous. V lost 6 bases to trimming and J lost 2 bases, with 10 bases between them. This CDR3 has 13 residues. Germline-derived CDR1 and CDR2 are MDHEN and SYDVKM. CDR3 protein: CASSAHGNYGYTF. The CDR3, as DNA: TGTGCCAGCAGCGCACACGGGAACTATGGCTACACCTTC.

The chain has TRBV6-1 and TRBJ2-7; possible D gene TRBD2, 6 bases. CDR3 size: 14 residues. The germline CDR1 and CDR2 sequences are MNHNS and SASEGT. Trimming took 1 base from V and 1 from J, leaving 8 bases between them. The CDR3 sequence: CASSEVGGSYEQYF. DNA for the CDR3: TGTGCCAGCAGTGAAGTCGGGGGTTCCTACGAGCAGTACTTC.

CDR3 sequence (DNA): TGTGCCAGCAGCCCTGGACAGATGAGCTCCTACAATGAGCAGTTCTTC. It encodes CASSPGQMSSYNEQFF. This sequence joins TRBV5-4 and TRBJ2-1; a weak D match, TRBD1 (6 bases). CDR1 and CDR2 from the germline V gene are SGHNT and YYREEE (reference sequence). The CDR3 is made up of 16 amino acids. V was pared by 4 bases and J by 0 bases, with 14 bases between.

The rearrangement links TRBV19 to TRBJ2-7, with D possibly being TRBD1 (5 bases). Deletions cut 7 bases from V and 6 bases from J, with 19 bases between. Germline CDR1 reads LNHDA; CDR2 reads SQIVND (reference sequence). The CDR3 runs 14 residues. The CDR3 spells CASNMGPVHIEQYF. CDR3 in DNA: TGTGCCAGTAATATGGGGCCTGTACACATCGAGCAGTACTTC.

For this clone: Other nucleotide sequences from this sample produce the same CDR3. The chain combines TRBV30 with TRBJ1-5; D remains unclear. V lost 0 bases, J lost 5 bases, and 8 bases lay in between. The germline V gene encodes CDR1 GTSNPN and CDR2 SVGIG (reference sequence). The CDR3 length is 13 residues. Here the CDR3 DNA reads TGTGCCTGGAGTGTATTGGCGGATCAGCCCCAGCATTTT. This sequence encodes CAWSVLADQPQHF. The variable domain in full, completed from reference TRBV30 and TRBJ1-5, reads SQTIHQWPATLVQPVGSPLSLECTVEGTSNPNLYWYRQAAGRGLQLLFYSVGIGQISSEVPQNLSASRPQDRQFILSSKKLLLSDSGFYLCAWSVLADQPQHFGDGTRLSIL.

This chain connects TRBV19 to TRBJ2-6; weak D call: TRBD1 (5 bases). CDR3 length: 18 amino acids. Per germline, CDR1 LNHDA and CDR2 SQIVND (reference sequence). V shed 0 bases and J shed 0 bases, with 12 bases lying between them. The CDR3, as DNA: TGTGCCAGTAGTATAGATCTTGGGGCGCGCTCTGGGGCCAACGTCCTGACTTTC. Encoded protein: CASSIDLGARSGANVLTF.

The genes are TRBV19 and TRBJ2-2, with D possibly matching TRBD2 (5 bases). Germline-derived CDR1 and CDR2 are LNHDA and SQIVND (reference sequence). Between the trimmed V and J ends, which lost 2 bases and 5 bases, there was a span of 18 bases. The CDR3 has 17 residues. This CDR3 reads CASSIRPSPRGTGELFF. The CDR3 region has the DNA TGTGCCAGTAGTATACGCCCATCCCCCCGGGGAACCGGGGAGCTGTTTTTT.